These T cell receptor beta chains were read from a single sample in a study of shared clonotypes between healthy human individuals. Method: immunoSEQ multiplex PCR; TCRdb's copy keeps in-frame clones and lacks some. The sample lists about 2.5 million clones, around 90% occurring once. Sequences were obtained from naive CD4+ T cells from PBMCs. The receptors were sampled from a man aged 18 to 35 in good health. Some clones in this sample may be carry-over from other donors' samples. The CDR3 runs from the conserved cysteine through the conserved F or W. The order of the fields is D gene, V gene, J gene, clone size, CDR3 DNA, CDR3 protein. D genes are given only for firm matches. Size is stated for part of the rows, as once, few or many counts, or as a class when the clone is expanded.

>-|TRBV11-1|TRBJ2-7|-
TGTGCCAGCAGCATTAGGGCGTCCTACGAGCAGTACTTC
CASSIRASYEQYF
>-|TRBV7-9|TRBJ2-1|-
TGTGCCAGCAGCTTAGTGGCCTCATGGAAACAGTTCTTC
CASSLVASWKQFF
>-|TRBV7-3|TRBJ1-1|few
TGTGCCAGCAGCTTAAGATCGAACCTACAAGCTTTCTTT
CASSLRSNLQAFF
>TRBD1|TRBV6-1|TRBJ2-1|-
TGTGCCAGCAGTGAAGGATACAGGGGGCTTCTCGCGGTCTTC
CASSEGYRGLLAVF
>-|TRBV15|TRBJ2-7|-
TGTGCCACCGGACCGGGGGGCGGGTCCTACGAGCAGTACTTC
CATGPGGGSYEQYF
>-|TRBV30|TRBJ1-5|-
TGTGCCTGGAGTGATGGTTTGGGTCAGCCCCAGCATTTT
CAWSDGLGQPQHF
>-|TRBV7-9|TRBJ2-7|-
TGTGCCAGCAGCTCTGACATATACTACGAGCAGTACTTC
CASSSDIYYEQYF
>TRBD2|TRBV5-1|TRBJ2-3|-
TGCGCCAGCAGCCTAGGACTAGCGGGACCCACAGATACGCAGTATTTT
CASSLGLAGPTDTQYF
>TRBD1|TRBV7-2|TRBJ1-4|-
TGTGCCAGCAGCTTAACCGGGACAGTTCCTAATGAAAAACTGTTTTTT
CASSLTGTVPNEKLFF
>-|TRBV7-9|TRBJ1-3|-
TGTGCCAGCAGCACCGGATCCGTATCTGGAAACACCATATATTTT
CASSTGSVSGNTIYF
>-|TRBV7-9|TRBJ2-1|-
TGTGCCAGCACCGCCACTCCATACAATGAGCAGTTCTTC
CASTATPYNEQFF
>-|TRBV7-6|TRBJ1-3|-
TGTGCCAGCAGCTTAGCCCCGACGGGCGGAGCAGGGGAGTCCATATATTTT
CASSLAPTGGAGESIYF
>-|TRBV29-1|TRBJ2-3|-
TGCAGCGTTGAAGATAGATGGGGGGGCGGATTAGGTACGCAGTATTTT
CSVEDRWGGGLGTQYF
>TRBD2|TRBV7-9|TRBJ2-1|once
TGTGCCAGCAGTCCCGGGACTAGCGGGATCAGAGAGCAGTTCTTC
CASSPGTSGIREQFF
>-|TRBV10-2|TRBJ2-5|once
TGCGCCAGCAGTGCAGGAGCGTGGCAGACCCAGTACTTC
CASSAGAWQTQYF
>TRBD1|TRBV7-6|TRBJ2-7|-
TGTGCCAGCAGCTCGACAGGGGACGAGCAGTACTTC
CASSSTGDEQYF
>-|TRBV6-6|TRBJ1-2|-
TGTGCCAGCAGTCCGGGGTCTAACTATGGCTACACCTTC
CASSPGSNYGYTF
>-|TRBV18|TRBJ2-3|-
TGTGCCAGCTCTCCGTCGTTGTCAGATACGCAGTATTTT
CASSPSLSDTQYF
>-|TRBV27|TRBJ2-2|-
TGTGCCAGCACCACCTTGGGGGGCCCGAGAACCGGGGAGCTGTTTTTT
CASTTLGGPRTGELFF
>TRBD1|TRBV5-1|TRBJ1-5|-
TGCGCCAGCAGCCCGACGACAGGGCGGGAGCAGCCCCAGCATTTT
CASSPTTGREQPQHF
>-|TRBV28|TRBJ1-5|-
TGTGGAGCGCGGGTAGCAAATCAGCCCCAGCATTTT
CGARVANQPQHF
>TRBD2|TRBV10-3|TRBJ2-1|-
TGTGCCATCAGTGAACTAGCGGGGAACTCCTACAATGAGCAGTTCTTC
CAISELAGNSYNEQFF
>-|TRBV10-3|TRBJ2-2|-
TGTGCCATCAGTGAAGCAGGGAACACCGGGGAGCTGTTTTTT
CAISEAGNTGELFF
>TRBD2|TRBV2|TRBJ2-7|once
TGTGCCAGCAGTGCGACTAGCGGATCCTACGAGCAGTACTTC
CASSATSGSYEQYF
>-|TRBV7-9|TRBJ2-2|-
TGTGCCAGCAGCTTAGACGGTCCCGGGGAGCTGTTTTTT
CASSLDGPGELFF
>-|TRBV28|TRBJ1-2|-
TGTGCCAGCAGTTTGACAGGAAACTATGGCTACACCTTC
CASSLTGNYGYTF
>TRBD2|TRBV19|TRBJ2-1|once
TGTGCTACAGGGGGACTAGCGGGAGAGAGGGCCTACAATGAGCAGTTCTTC
CATGGLAGERAYNEQFF
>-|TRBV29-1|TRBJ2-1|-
TGCAGCGGGGAGGTTAGCTCCTACAATGAGCAGTTCTTC
CSGEVSSYNEQFF
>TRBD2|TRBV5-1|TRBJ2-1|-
TGCGCCAGCAGCTTGGGGGGGACTAGCCACAATGAGCAGTTCTTC
CASSLGGTSHNEQFF
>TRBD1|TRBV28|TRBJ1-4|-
TGTGCCAGCAGTACCCCGGGACAGGGGGCCCTAAGACCTGAAAAACTGTTTTTT
CASSTPGQGALRPEKLFF
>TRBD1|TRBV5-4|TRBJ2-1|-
TGTGCCAGCAGCGACTGGGACAGGGGGCGATACAATGAGCAGTTCTTC
CASSDWDRGRYNEQFF
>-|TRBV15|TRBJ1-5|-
TGTGCCACCAGCAGAGATGGGGCAGGGCTCCCCAATCAGCCCCAGCATTTT
CATSRDGAGLPNQPQHF
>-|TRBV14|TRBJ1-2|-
TGTGCCAGCAGCCAGGACCCCCGGGACGGCTATGGCTACACCTTC
CASSQDPRDGYGYTF
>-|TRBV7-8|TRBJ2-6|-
TGTGCCAGCAGCTTAGGAGAGGCCGGGGCCAACGTCCTGACTTTC
CASSLGEAGANVLTF
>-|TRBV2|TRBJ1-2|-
TGTGCCAGCAGTGAGGGGACGGCGAACTATGGCTACACCTTC
CASSEGTANYGYTF
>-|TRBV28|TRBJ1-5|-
TGTGCCAGCAGCATCCCACAGGGATGGAGCAATCAGCCCCAGCATTTT
CASSIPQGWSNQPQHF
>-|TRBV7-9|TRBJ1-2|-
TGTGCCAGCAGCTTAGAGGCAGGGGTAGGCTACACCTTC
CASSLEAGVGYTF
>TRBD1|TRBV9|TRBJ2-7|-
TGTGCCAGCAGCCAAGGGACAGGGTTCTACGAGCAGTACTTC
CASSQGTGFYEQYF
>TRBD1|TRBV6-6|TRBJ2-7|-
TGTGCCAGCAGTGACGGACAGGTAAACGGCAACGAGCAGTACTTC
CASSDGQVNGNEQYF
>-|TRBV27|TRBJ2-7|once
TGTGCCAGCAGTTTAGGGCAGGGTGGTATAGGGGACTCCTACGAGCAGTACTTC
CASSLGQGGIGDSYEQYF
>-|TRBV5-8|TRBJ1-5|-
TGTGCCAGCAGCCTGGACGTGAGGCAGCCCCAGCATTTT
CASSLDVRQPQHF
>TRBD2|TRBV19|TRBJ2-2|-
TGTGCCAGTAGTAGGATAGCGGGAGGGCCCACCGGGGAGCTGTTTTTT
CASSRIAGGPTGELFF
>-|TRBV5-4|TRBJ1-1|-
TGTGCCAGCAGCTTGGAGACGGGGAACACTGAAGCTTTCTTT
CASSLETGNTEAFF
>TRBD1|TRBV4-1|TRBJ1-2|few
TGCGCCAGCAGCCCAGGGGGGAATGGCTACACCTTC
CASSPGGNGYTF
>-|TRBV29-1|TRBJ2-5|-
TGCAGCGTTACGACAGGATCAGAGACCCAGTACTTC
CSVTTGSETQYF
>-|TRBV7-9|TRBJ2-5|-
TGTGCCAGCAGCTATCCCCAGAGGGAGACCCAGTACTTC
CASSYPQRETQYF
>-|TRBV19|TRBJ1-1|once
TGTGCCAGTAGTATAGTGGGCCAACTGAACACTGAAGCTTTCTTT
CASSIVGQLNTEAFF
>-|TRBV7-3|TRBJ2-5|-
TGTGCCAGCAGCCCCCGAGTCCGCGAGACCCAGTACTTC
CASSPRVRETQYF
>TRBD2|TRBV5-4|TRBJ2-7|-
TGTGCCAGCAGCCTGGGACTAGCAGGTCTCTACGAGCAGTACTTC
CASSLGLAGLYEQYF
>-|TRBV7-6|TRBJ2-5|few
TGTGCCAGCAGCGCCCTCCGAGAGACCCAGTACTTC
CASSALRETQYF
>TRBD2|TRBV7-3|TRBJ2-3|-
TGTGCCAGCAGCTTAACGTCGGCGGGGGGCACAGATACGCAGTATTTT
CASSLTSAGGTDTQYF
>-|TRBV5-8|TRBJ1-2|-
TGTGCCAGCAGCTTGGGTCGGCACACCTATGGCTACACCTTC
CASSLGRHTYGYTF
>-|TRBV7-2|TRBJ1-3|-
TGTGCCAGCAGCTTAGTATCGGGGGGCAACTCTGGAAACACCATATATTTT
CASSLVSGGNSGNTIYF
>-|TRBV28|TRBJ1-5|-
TGTGCCAGCACGTGGGCTACATCACGGGCTCAGCCCCAGCATTTT
CASTWATSRAQPQHF